This entry features one TCR beta chain sequence. Its antigen is unknown. Indicated time point: baseline, week 1 (first vaccination visit). Specified treatment: pre-vaccination baseline after standard-of-care therapy. Diagnosis in the donors showed new WHO grade 3 or 4 astrocytomas that were IDH1-mutant and ATRX-lost. CDR3 length equals 14 residues. Trimming took 5 bases from V and 4 from J; bases not matched to a gene: 7. The germline CDR1 and CDR2 sequences are SGHAT and FQNNGV. These data belong to a study of a mutant IDH1 vaccine in newly diagnosed glioma. Study as a whole: Treated patients had a mean age of around 40 years and a sex split that was roughly 60% male and roughly 40% female. Standard pretreatment was either radiotherapy, temozolomide, or, for most, radiochemotherapy with temozolomide.

Sequenced by immunoSEQ multiplex PCR; TCRdb stores in-frame clones only, minus some. The sample includes about 98,000 clones, around 90% of them seen just once. General study results and limits: The vaccine induced immune responses, and these occurred in 93.3% of patients.

This clonotype originated in a woman aged 45-65 years with glioma. Sequenced material: PBMCs, taken from a glioma patient treated with radiotherapy, temozolomide or both. This chain joins TRBV11-2 and TRBJ1-2; 7 nucleotides align to TRBD1. The CDR3 reads CASSPGGQGYGYTF. The DNA for the CDR3 is TGTGCCAGCAGCCCAGGGGGGCAGGGCTATGGCTACACCTTC. Together with reference TRBV11-2 and TRBJ1-2, the CDR3 gives the full variable domain: EAGVAQSPRYKIIEKRQSVAFWCNPISGHATLYWYQQILGQGPKLLIQFQNNGVVDDSQLPKDRFSAERLKGVDSTLKIQPAKLEDSAVYLCASSPGGQGYGYTFGSGTRLTVV.